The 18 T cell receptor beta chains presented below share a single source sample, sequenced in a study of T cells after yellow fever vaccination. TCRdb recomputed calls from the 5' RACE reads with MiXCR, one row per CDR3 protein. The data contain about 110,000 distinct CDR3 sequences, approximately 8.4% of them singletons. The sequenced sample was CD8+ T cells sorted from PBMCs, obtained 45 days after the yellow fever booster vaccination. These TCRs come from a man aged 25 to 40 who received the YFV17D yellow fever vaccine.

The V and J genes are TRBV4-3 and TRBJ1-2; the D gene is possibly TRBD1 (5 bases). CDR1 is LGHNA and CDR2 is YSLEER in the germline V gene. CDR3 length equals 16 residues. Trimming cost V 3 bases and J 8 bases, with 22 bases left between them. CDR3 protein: CASSHLGPGPTGGYTF. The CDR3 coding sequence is TGCGCCAGCAGCCATCTAGGCCCGGGGCCAACCGGGGGCTACACCTTC.

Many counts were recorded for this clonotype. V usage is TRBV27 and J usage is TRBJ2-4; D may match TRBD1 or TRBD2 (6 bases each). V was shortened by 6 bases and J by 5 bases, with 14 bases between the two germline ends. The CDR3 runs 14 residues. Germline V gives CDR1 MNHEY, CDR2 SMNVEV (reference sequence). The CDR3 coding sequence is TGTGCCAGCAGAGTTTTGGGGGGCGAAAACATTCAGTACTTC. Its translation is CASRVLGGENIQYF.

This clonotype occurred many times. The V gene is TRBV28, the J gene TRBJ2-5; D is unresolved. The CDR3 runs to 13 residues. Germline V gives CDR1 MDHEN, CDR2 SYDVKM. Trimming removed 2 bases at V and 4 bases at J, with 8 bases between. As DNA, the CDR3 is TGTGCCAGCAGTTTACGGCTGTCAGAGACCCAGTACTTC. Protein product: CASSLRLSETQYF.

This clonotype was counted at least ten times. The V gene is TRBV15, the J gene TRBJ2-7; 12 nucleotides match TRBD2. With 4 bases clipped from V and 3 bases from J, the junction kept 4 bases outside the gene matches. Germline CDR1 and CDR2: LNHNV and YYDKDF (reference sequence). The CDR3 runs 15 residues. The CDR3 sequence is CATSIGTSGLYEQYF. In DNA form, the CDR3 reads TGTGCCACCAGCATCGGGACTAGCGGGCTCTACGAGCAGTACTTC.

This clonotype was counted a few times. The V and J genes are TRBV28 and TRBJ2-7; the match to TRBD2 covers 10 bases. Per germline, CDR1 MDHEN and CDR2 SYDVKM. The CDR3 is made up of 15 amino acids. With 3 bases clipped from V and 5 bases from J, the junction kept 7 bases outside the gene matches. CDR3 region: CASSFLAGVVNEQYF. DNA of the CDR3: TGTGCCAGCAGTTTCCTAGCGGGAGTTGTAAACGAGCAGTACTTC.

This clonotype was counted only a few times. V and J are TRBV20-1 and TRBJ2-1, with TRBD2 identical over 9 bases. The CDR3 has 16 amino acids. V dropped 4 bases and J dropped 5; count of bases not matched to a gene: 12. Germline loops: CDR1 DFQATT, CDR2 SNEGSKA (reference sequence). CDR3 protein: CSATLLAPSGNNEQFF. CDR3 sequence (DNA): TGCAGTGCTACCTTACTTGCCCCTAGCGGGAACAATGAGCAGTTCTTC.

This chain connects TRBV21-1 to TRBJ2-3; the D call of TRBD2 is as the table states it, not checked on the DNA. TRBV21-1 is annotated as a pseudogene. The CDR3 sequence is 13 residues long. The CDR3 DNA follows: TGTGCCAGCAAAGCGGGAGCGACAGATACGCAGTATTTT. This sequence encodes CASKAGATDTQYF.

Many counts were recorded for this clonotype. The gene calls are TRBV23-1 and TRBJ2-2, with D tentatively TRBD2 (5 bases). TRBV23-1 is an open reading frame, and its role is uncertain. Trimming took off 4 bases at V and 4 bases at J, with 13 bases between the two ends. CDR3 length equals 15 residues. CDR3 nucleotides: TGCGCCAGCAGTCGAAAGCGGTCGGGCACCGGGGAGCTGTTTTTT. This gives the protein CASSRKRSGTGELFF.

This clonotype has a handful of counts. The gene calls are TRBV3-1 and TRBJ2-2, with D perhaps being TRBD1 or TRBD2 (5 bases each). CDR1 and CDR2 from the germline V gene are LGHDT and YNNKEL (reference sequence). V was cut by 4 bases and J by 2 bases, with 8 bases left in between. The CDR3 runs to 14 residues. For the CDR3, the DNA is TGTGCCAGCAGCCCCGGGACCAACACCGGGGAGCTGTTTTTT. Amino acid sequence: CASSPGTNTGELFF.

For the CDR3, the DNA is TGCGCCAGCAGTGAGCCGGGACTAGCGGGAAAGTACAATGAGCAGTTCTTC. Protein: CASSEPGLAGKYNEQFF. This chain joins TRBV10-2 and TRBJ2-1, with 13 bases matching TRBD2. This CDR3 has 17 amino acids. CDR1 is WSHSY, CDR2 SAAADI, per germline. V lost 2 bases to trimming and J lost 4 bases; unmatched junction nucleotides: 5.

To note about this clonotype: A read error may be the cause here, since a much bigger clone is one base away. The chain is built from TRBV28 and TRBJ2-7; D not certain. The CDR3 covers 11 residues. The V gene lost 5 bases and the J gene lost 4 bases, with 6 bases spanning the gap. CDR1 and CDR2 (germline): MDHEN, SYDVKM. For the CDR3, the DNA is TGTGCCAGCAGTCGCGTATACGAGCAGTACTTC. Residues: CASSRVYEQYF.

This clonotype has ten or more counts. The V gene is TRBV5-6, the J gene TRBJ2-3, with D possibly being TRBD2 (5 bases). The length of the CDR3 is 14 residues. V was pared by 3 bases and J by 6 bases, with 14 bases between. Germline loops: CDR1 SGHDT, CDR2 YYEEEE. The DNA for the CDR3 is TGTGCCAGCAGCTGGAGTCTAGCCGGTGATACGCAGTATTTT. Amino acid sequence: CASSWSLAGDTQYF. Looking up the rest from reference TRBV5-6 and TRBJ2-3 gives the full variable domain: DAGVTQSPTHLIKTRGQQVTLRCSPKSGHDTVSWYQQALGQGPQFIFQYYEEEERQRGNFPDRFSGHQFPNYSSELNVNALLLGDSALYLCASSWSLAGDTQYFGPGTRLTVL.

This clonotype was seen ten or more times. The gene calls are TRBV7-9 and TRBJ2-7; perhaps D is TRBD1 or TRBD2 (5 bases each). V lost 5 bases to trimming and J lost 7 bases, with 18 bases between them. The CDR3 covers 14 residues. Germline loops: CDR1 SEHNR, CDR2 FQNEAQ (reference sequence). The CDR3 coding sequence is TGTGCCAGCAGCACATCGGGACGAACATGGGAGCAGTACTTC. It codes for CASSTSGRTWEQYF.

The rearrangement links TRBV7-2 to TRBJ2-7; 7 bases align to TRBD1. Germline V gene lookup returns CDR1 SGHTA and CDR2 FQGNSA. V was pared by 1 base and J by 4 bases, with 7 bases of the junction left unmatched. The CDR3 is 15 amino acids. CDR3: CASSLGVGTAYEQYF. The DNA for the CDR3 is TGTGCCAGCAGCTTAGGGGTCGGGACAGCTTACGAGCAGTACTTC.

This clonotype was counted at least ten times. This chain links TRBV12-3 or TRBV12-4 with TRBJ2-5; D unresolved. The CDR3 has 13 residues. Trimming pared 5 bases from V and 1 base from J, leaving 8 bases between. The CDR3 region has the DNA TGTGCCAGCAGTCCTGACACCCAAGAGACCCAGTACTTC. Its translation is CASSPDTQETQYF.

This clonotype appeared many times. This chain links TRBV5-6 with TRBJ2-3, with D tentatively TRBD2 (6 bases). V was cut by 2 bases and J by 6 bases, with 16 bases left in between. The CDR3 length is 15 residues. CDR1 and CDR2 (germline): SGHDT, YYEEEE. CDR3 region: CASSFLTGVMDTQYF. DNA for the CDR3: TGTGCCAGCAGCTTCTTAACGGGAGTGATGGATACGCAGTATTTT.

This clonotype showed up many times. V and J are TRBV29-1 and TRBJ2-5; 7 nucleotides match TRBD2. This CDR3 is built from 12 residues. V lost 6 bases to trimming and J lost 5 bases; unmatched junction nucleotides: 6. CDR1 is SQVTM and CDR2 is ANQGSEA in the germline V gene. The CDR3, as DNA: TGCAGCGTCAGCGGGACGGGGGAGACCCAGTACTTC. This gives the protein CSVSGTGETQYF.

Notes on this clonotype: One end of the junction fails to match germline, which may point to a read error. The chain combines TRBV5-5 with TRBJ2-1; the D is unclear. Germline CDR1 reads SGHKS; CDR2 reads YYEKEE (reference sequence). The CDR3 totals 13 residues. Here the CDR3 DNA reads TGTGCCAGCGGCTTGGCTCTCTACAATGAGCAGTTCTTC. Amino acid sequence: CASGLALYNEQFF.